This entry lists 25 T cell receptor beta chains sequenced from one sample in a study of blood T cell repertoires in COVID-19 (dated by TCRdb to 2020 to 2022). The library was obtained by the immunoSEQ multiplex PCR assay. This is the immuneACCESS table as TCRdb keeps it, with only in-frame sequences that have V and J called. A part of the clones is gone; compared with another copy, unresolved V genes explain less than half, and the rest is unexplained. The sample yields 110,000 to 150,000 clones; 87% were counted once. The ten largest account for about 11% of the sample. The source material was PBMCs or T cells enriched from blood (not recorded which). These receptors were collected from a man aged 55 to 69 who had recovered from COVID-19.

The rearrangement joins TRBV10-3 to TRBJ1-4; D not certain. This CDR3 contains 14 residues. V was clipped by 6 bases and J by 7 bases, with 15 bases between them. Germline V gives CDR1 ENHRY, CDR2 SYGVKD. The CDR3 region is CAIRAGGKGEKLFF. In nucleotides, the CDR3 is TGTGCCATCAGGGCAGGAGGTAAAGGTGAAAAACTGTTTTTT.

The chain uses TRBV7-9 and TRBJ2-7; 7 bases align to TRBD1. Trimming at V came to 5 bases and at J to 3 bases, leaving 10 bases not matched to a gene. The CDR3 loop spans 15 amino acids. Per germline, CDR1 SEHNR and CDR2 FQNEAQ (reference sequence). The chain's CDR3 is CASSLGTATNYEQYF. CDR3 nucleotide sequence: TGTGCCAGCAGCCTAGGGACAGCGACAAACTACGAGCAGTACTTC.

CDR3 region: CASSTRTGRRDNEKLFF. CDR3 in DNA: TGTGCCAGTAGTACCCGGACAGGTAGAAGGGATAATGAAAAACTGTTTTTT. This chain joins TRBV19 and TRBJ1-4; 7 bases are shared with TRBD1. Trimming at V came to 4 bases and at J to 4 bases, leaving 12 bases not matched to a gene. This CDR3 has 17 residues. The germline CDR1 and CDR2 sequences are LNHDA and SQIVND (reference sequence). Drawing the rest from reference TRBV19 and TRBJ1-4, the complete variable domain is DGGITQSPKYLFRKEGQNVTLSCEQNLNHDAMYWYRQDPGQGLRLIYYSQIVNDFQKGDIAEGYSVSREKKESFPLTVTSAQKNPTAFYLCASSTRTGRRDNEKLFFGSGTQLSVL.

In this sample, this clone turned up a few times. The DNA for the CDR3 is TGTGCCAGCAGTATCCAGGGGGCGCAGAGTACGCAGTATTTT. Its protein is CASSIQGAQSTQYF. The V gene is TRBV2, the J gene TRBJ2-3, with 8 bases lining up with TRBD1. The CDR3 covers 14 residues. Germline CDR1 reads SNHLY; CDR2 reads FYNNEI. J gave up 8 bases and V 5 bases, and 9 bases lay outside the gene matches.

This clone was seen more than once but under ten times. The CDR3 spells CASTGRWGATEKLFF. The CDR3 coding sequence is TGTGCCAGCACCGGCCGGTGGGGAGCTACTGAAAAACTGTTTTTT. This sequence joins TRBV3-1 (or the pseudogene TRBV3-2) and TRBJ1-4; D gene unclear. CDR1 is LGHDT, CDR2 YNNKEL, per germline (reference sequence). The CDR3 extends over 15 amino acids. V lost 7 bases and J 7 bases, leaving 19 bases between the germline ends.

This chain links TRBV5-4 with TRBJ1-1, with 8 bases identical to TRBD1. Trimming at V came to 5 bases and at J to 3 bases, leaving 9 bases not matched to a gene. The CDR3 totals 15 residues. The germline CDR1 and CDR2 sequences are SGHNT and YYREEE (reference sequence). The CDR3 sequence: CASREDREGHTEAFF. The CDR3 bases are TGTGCCAGCAGGGAGGACAGGGAAGGGCACACTGAAGCTTTCTTT.

The chain uses TRBV24-1 and TRBJ2-7; 8 bases align to TRBD2. Losses at the gene ends were 5 bases for V and 1 base for J; bases not matched to a gene: 9. The CDR3 covers 16 residues. Looked up from germline, CDR1 is KGHDR and CDR2 is SFDVKD. CDR3 residues: CATSVKVASGSYEQYF. The CDR3 nucleotides read TGTGCCACCAGTGTTAAAGTGGCTAGCGGGTCCTACGAGCAGTACTTC.

This chain joins TRBV9 and TRBJ1-5, with D unresolved. V was pared by 3 bases and J by 5 bases, with 12 bases between. The V gene's germline CDR1 is SGDLS and CDR2 YYNGEE. This CDR3 is 14 amino acids long. CDR3 bases: TGTGCCAGCAGCGCCTCTCTGAGGGATCAGCCCCAGCATTTT. Residues: CASSASLRDQPQHF.

This clone was detected only once. The chain uses TRBV4-1 and TRBJ1-1, with D unclear. Looked up from germline, CDR1 is MGHRA and CDR2 is YSYEKL. This CDR3 contains 14 residues. V was trimmed by 0 bases and J by 4 bases, leaving 9 bases between them. DNA of the CDR3: TGCGCCAGCAGCCAAGATATAAGGAGCACTGAAGCTTTCTTT. The encoded protein is CASSQDIRSTEAFF.

This clone was seen a single time. This chain links TRBV7-9 with TRBJ1-2; no firm D call. V shed 2 bases and J shed 8 bases, with 6 bases lying between them. The CDR3 is 11 residues long. Per germline, CDR1 SEHNR and CDR2 FQNEAQ (reference sequence). CDR3 DNA: TGTGCCAGCAGCTTATCCCTCGGCTACACCTTC. Its protein is CASSLSLGYTF. Filled out from reference TRBV7-9 and TRBJ1-2, the complete variable domain reads DTGVSQNPRHKITKRGQNVTFRCDPISEHNRLYWYRQTLGQGPEFLTYFQNEAQLEKSRLLSDRFSAERPKGSFSTLEIQRTEQGDSAMYLCASSLSLGYTFGSGTRLTVV.

This rearrangement joins TRBV10-3 to TRBJ1-3, with TRBD1 matching 7 bases. This CDR3 has 13 amino acids. V gave up 10 bases and J gave up 2 bases; unmatched junction bases: 5. The germline V gene encodes CDR1 ENHRY and CDR2 SYGVKD. The CDR3 sequence is CATSDRAGNTIYF. In nucleotides, the CDR3 is TGTGCCACCTCCGACAGGGCTGGAAACACCATATATTTT.

This clone was picked up a small number of times. The rearrangement links TRBV10-3 to TRBJ2-7, with 11 bases lining up with TRBD1. J was trimmed by 5 bases and V by 10 bases; bases with no gene match: 10. The CDR3 is made up of 14 amino acids. Germline values: CDR1 ENHRY, CDR2 SYGVKD. The CDR3: CATSGQGAGNEQYF. The CDR3 DNA is TGTGCCACGTCAGGACAGGGGGCTGGAAACGAGCAGTACTTC.

V gene TRBV2 combines with J gene TRBJ2-7; 8 positions agree with TRBD1. Germline V CDR1 and CDR2: SNHLY, FYNNEI. This CDR3 has 14 amino acids. The junction had 6 bases not matched to a gene; V was cut back by 5 bases and J by 3 bases. CDR3 sequence (DNA): TGTGCCAGCAGTCAGCAGGGGGCAATCTACGAGCAGTACTTC. Translation gives CASSQQGAIYEQYF.

V gene TRBV15 combines with J gene TRBJ2-3, with 10 nucleotides matching TRBD2. The CDR3 runs to 15 residues. The V and J ends lost 4 bases and 6 bases, in that order; junction bases with no gene match: 7. The germline V gene has CDR1 LNHNV and CDR2 YYDKDF (reference sequence). The CDR3 loop reads CATSKRAGGPDTQYF. The CDR3 DNA reads TGTGCCACCAGCAAAAGAGCGGGGGGGCCGGATACGCAGTATTTT.

J is TRBJ2-7 and V is TRBV7-3; 7 nucleotides line up with TRBD2. Germline V gene data show CDR1 as SGHTA and CDR2 as FQGTGA. This CDR3 has 14 residues. Unmatched junction bases numbered 4, after V lost 5 bases and J lost 0 bases. The CDR3 coding sequence is TGTGCCAGCAGCCCTAGCGGATACTCCTACGAGCAGTACTTC. Translation: CASSPSGYSYEQYF.

The V gene is TRBV15, the J gene TRBJ2-7, with TRBD2 as a possible D gene (6 bases). V gave up 3 bases and J gave up 3 bases, with 18 bases separating them. This CDR3 region has 16 residues. Per the germline V gene, CDR1 is LNHNV and CDR2 is YYDKDF (reference sequence). CDR3 region: CATSSNSGGRSYEQYF. CDR3 bases: TGTGCCACCAGCAGCAATTCCGGGGGTCGAAGCTACGAGCAGTACTTC.

The V call is TRBV2, the J call TRBJ1-5; TRBD1 is a possible D gene (5 bases). Germline lookup yields CDR1 SNHLY and CDR2 FYNNEI. Deletions cut 4 bases from V and 7 bases from J, with 14 bases between. The CDR3 is 14 residues long. The CDR3 sequence: CASSVRQFQQPQHF. DNA of the CDR3: TGTGCCAGCAGTGTCCGACAGTTCCAACAGCCCCAGCATTTT.

This chain uses TRBV11-2 with TRBJ2-1, with TRBD2 matching 8 bases. With 6 bases clipped from V and 7 bases from J, the junction kept 11 bases outside the gene matches. This CDR3 spans 15 amino acids. CDR1 SGHAT and CDR2 FQNNGV come from the germline V gene. The CDR3 DNA reads as TGTGCCAGCAGAACAATAGCGGGACTGGGGAATGAGCAGTTCTTC. Encoded protein: CASRTIAGLGNEQFF.

This sequence joins TRBV19 and TRBJ1-5; possible D gene TRBD1, 5 bases. The CDR3 totals 14 residues. The V gene's germline CDR1 is LNHDA and CDR2 SQIVND (reference sequence). V gave up 3 bases and J gave up 5 bases, with 11 bases separating them. CDR3 DNA: TGTGCCAGTAGTATCTGGGGGGTGTATCAGCCCCAGCATTTT. It yields the protein CASSIWGVYQPQHF.

V is TRBV20-1 and J is TRBJ2-7; D not certain. V was cut by 3 bases and J by 5 bases, with 11 bases left in between. Per the germline V gene, CDR1 is DFQATT and CDR2 is SNEGSKA (reference sequence). CDR3 length: 12 residues. CDR3 DNA: TGCAGTGCTAGTGTCCTAGTACACGAGCAGTACTTC. It is translated as CSASVLVHEQYF.

The chain couples TRBV4-2 to TRBJ2-3; D not certain. From germline, CDR1 is LGHNA and CDR2 YNFKEQ. V lost 8 bases to trimming and J lost 2 bases, with 5 bases between them. The CDR3 spans 11 residues. This CDR3 is CASSSTDTQYF. CDR3 in DNA: TGTGCCAGCTCTTCCACAGATACGCAGTATTTT.

The chain employs TRBV27 and TRBJ2-7; the D gene is possibly TRBD1 (5 bases). V was clipped by 6 bases and J by 3 bases, with 15 bases between them. The germline CDR1 and CDR2 sequences are MNHEY and SMNVEV (reference sequence). The CDR3 extends over 14 amino acids. CDR3: CASSTDSSRYEQYF. The CDR3, as DNA: TGTGCCAGCAGCACTGACAGTAGCCGCTACGAGCAGTACTTC.

The V call is TRBV7-8, the J call TRBJ2-7; 8 nucleotides agree with TRBD2. CDR3 length: 14 amino acids. Germline V gene lookup returns CDR1 SGHVS and CDR2 FQNEAQ. The V gene end was trimmed by 0 bases and the J gene end by 6 bases; junction bases not matched to a gene: 4. CDR3 sequence reads: CASSLAGRGIEQYF. In DNA, the CDR3 is TGTGCCAGCAGCTTAGCCGGGAGGGGAATCGAGCAGTACTTC.

The CDR3: CASSYRDRGTDTQYF. CDR3 DNA: TGCGCCAGCAGCTACCGGGACAGGGGCACAGATACGCAGTATTTT. The rearrangement uses TRBV4-1 and TRBJ2-3; TRBD1 agrees at 9 bases. V lost 5 bases to trimming and J lost 1 base; unmatched junction nucleotides: 4. The CDR3 is 15 residues long. Germline assignment: CDR1 MGHRA and CDR2 YSYEKL.

The chain carries TRBV6-4 and TRBJ1-6; perhaps TRBD1 as D (5 bases). Germline CDR1 and CDR2: MRHNA and SNTAGT. Trimming removed 3 bases from V and 10 bases from J, with 16 bases in between. This CDR3 has 15 residues. In nucleotides, the CDR3 is TGTGCCAGCAGTGAAAACGCAGGGAAGGTATCACCCCTCCACTTT. Protein product: CASSENAGKVSPLHF.